This TCR beta chain was identified in a study of regulatory T cells in long-lasting Graves disease. Unmatched junction bases numbered 2, after V lost 3 bases and J lost 6 bases. This CDR3 has 15 amino acids. CDR1 and CDR2 from the germline V gene are LGHDT and YNNKEL (reference sequence). Time point indicated: newly diagnosed GD, antithyroid drugs for less than 3 months. The TCR library was prepared using RNA isolated from PBMCs. Researchers made TCR beta libraries by using iRepertoire HTBI primers and running Arm-PCR on CDR3 regions. In the study's own analysis: Detected in the samples were around 59 TRBV and more than 11 TRBJ segments. TCRdb processed the multiplex PCR reads anew with MiXCR; each CDR3 protein has one entry. V and J calls and clone size were set by TCRdb, not the authors. Of 350,000 to 500,000 distinct CDR3 sequences in the sample, about a sixth are singletons; the top ten hold about 10%.

These data were also filed under a second study, of T cells in Graves' hyperthyroidism and ophthalmopathy.

The clonotype was recovered from a woman aged 25 to 39 with Graves disease. The sequences come from peripheral blood mononuclear cells (PBMCs), collected at new diagnosis, from a patient treated with antithyroid drugs. The chain uses TRBV3-1 and TRBJ2-2; TRBD1 agrees at 12 bases. CDR3 in amino acids: CASSHRDRGPGELFF. DNA of the CDR3: TGTGCCAGCAGCCATCGGGACAGGGGGCCCGGGGAGCTGTTTTTT.